This paragraph reports one TCR beta chain. Measured with immunoSEQ multiplex PCR; TCRdb has only the in-frame clones, and not every one. Here the sample spans approximately 300,000 clones, roughly 87% being singletons. The sample comes from a study of blood T cell repertoires in COVID-19. The overall study: T cells, B-cell-depleted T cells, or PBMCs supplied cDNA or gDNA.

This clonotype was sampled from a young man with active or convalescent COVID-19. The sequencing sample was made of peripheral blood.

CDR3 residues: CASRTGGTSHGYTF. The CDR3 nucleotides read TGTGCCAGCAGGACCGGGGGGACTTCACATGGCTACACCTTC. This chain uses TRBV28 with TRBJ1-2; the D gene is possibly TRBD1 (5 bases). CDR3 length equals 14 residues. Trimming cost V 6 bases and J 6 bases, with 17 bases left between them. Germline assignment: CDR1 MDHEN and CDR2 SYDVKM.